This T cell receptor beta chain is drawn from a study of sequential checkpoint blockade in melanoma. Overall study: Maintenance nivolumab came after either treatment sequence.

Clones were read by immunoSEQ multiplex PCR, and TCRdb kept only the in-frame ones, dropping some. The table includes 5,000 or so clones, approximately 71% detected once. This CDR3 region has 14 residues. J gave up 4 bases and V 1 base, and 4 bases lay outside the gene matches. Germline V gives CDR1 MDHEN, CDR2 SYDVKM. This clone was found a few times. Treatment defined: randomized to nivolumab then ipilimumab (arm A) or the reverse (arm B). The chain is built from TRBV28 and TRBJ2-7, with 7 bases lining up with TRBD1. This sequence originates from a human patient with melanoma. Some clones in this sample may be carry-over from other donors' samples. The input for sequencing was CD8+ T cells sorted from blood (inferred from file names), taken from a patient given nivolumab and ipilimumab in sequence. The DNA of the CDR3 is TGTGCCAGCAGTTTATCTATGACAGGGTACGAGCAGTACTTC. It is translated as CASSLSMTGYEQYF.